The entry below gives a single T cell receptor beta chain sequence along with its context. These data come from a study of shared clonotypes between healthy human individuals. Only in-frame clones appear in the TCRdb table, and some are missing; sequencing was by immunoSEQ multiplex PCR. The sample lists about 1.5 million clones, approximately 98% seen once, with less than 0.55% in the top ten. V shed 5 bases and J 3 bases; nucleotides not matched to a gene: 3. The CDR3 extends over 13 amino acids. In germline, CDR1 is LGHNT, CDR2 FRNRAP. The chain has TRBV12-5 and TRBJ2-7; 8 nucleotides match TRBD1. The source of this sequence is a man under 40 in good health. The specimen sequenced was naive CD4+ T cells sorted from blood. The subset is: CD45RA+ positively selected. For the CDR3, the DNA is TGTGCTAGTGGTAATGGGACAGGCTACGAGCAGTACTTC. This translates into CASGNGTGYEQYF.